The sequence of this TCR beta chain was determined in a study of CD8+CD57+ T cells in acquired aplastic anemia. About the research overall: Sorted CD4+ and CD8+ cell DNA averaged approximately 3.4 ug.

All sequencing subjects had displayed CD8+CD57+ cell expansion on flow cytometry. Profiling that covered TCR beta VDJ and CDR3 relied on genomic DNA as its template. MiXCR, applied by TCRdb to the reads, yields one record per CDR3 protein. The sample contains more than 200,000 distinct CDR3 sequences, roughly 53% of which appear only once. General observations from the study: No significant patient-versus-control difference appeared in CD8+ Simpson's diversity. Between patients and controls, about 30 CD8+ CDR3 sequences were found in common.

With regard to this clonotype: Its antigen remains unidentified.

The V gene lost 5 bases and the J gene lost 5 bases, with 16 bases spanning the gap. The CDR3 spans 14 residues. From germline, CDR1 is LNHDA and CDR2 SQIVND (reference sequence). The rearrangement links TRBV19 to TRBJ2-7, with D possibly being TRBD1 (8 bases). The TCR originated in a human donor with aplastic anemia. Sequences were obtained from sorted CD4+, CD8+, or CD8+CD57+ T cells (not recorded which) from PBMCs. As DNA, the CDR3 is TGTGCCAGTAGTCAACAGGGGGGGGCTCACGAGCAGTACTTC. Encoded protein: CASSQQGGAHEQYF.